This passage covers 22 T cell receptor beta chains from one sample sequenced in a study of OX40 agonist ivuxolimab in advanced cancers. Profiling relied on immunoSEQ multiplex PCR, and the TCRdb table lists in-frame clones only, not all of them. The sample records fewer than 90,000 clones, 88% being singletons. Sequenced here: CD4+ or CD8+ T cells sorted from blood, sampled in a trial of the OX40 agonist ivuxolimab. The source is an adult with an advanced solid tumor such as melanoma, head and neck, liver or kidney cancer.

J is TRBJ1-2 and V is TRBV5-6; 7 bases match TRBD1. The CDR3 is 15 residues long. The J segment lost 5 bases and the V segment lost 4 bases, leaving 11 bases of the junction unmatched. Germline CDR1 reads SGHDT; CDR2 reads YYEEEE. This CDR3 is CASSDPDRKGYGYTF. The CDR3 DNA sequence: TGTGCCAGCAGCGACCCGGACAGGAAGGGGTATGGCTACACCTTC.

The sample holds one count of this clone. J is TRBJ1-4 and V is TRBV13, with 8 positions matching TRBD1. Germline V gives CDR1 PRHDT, CDR2 FYEKMQ (reference sequence). The ends lost 5 bases at V and 4 bases at J; junction bases unmatched: 9. The CDR3 consists of 16 residues. The CDR3 reads CASSPDRVGINEKLFF. DNA for the CDR3: TGTGCCAGCAGCCCGGACAGGGTGGGGATTAATGAAAAACTGTTTTTT.

In its sample, this clone was seen a few times. The genes are TRBV7-9 and TRBJ1-4; D unresolved. Trimming removed 5 bases at V and 3 bases at J, with 16 bases between. The CDR3 sequence is 16 residues long. Germline V gene sequence: CDR1 SEHNR, CDR2 FQNEAQ (reference sequence). The CDR3 coding sequence is TGTGCCAGCAGCCCAACCGGCCGTACAGCTAATGAAAAACTGTTTTTT. It yields the protein CASSPTGRTANEKLFF.

V is TRBV10-1 and J is TRBJ2-3; 8 bases align to TRBD2. In germline, CDR1 is WNHNN, CDR2 SYGVQD (reference sequence). CDR3 length: 13 amino acids. The junction had 3 bases not matched to a gene; V was cut back by 4 bases and J by 6 bases. The CDR3 coding sequence is TGCGCCAGCAGTGGCGGGGGGCGGGATACGCAGTATTTT. Protein product: CASSGGGRDTQYF.

This clone was observed a single time. The J gene is TRBJ2-5, the V gene TRBV14; TRBD2 aligns across 10 bases. There are 15 residues in the CDR3. The ends lost 1 base at V and 5 bases at J; junction bases unmatched: 4. From germline, CDR1 is SGHDN and CDR2 FVKESK. In nucleotides, the CDR3 is TGTGCCAGCAGCCAAGGACTAGCGGGTTCGGAGACCCAGTACTTC. The encoded protein is CASSQGLAGSETQYF.

The chain is built from TRBV13 and TRBJ2-7; TRBD1 is a possible D gene (5 bases). The CDR3 is made up of 12 amino acids. The ends were cut back, 5 bases at V and 3 bases at J, with 8 bases in the middle. The germline gives CDR1 PRHDT, CDR2 FYEKMQ (reference sequence). The CDR3 coding sequence is TGTGCCAGCAGCCGAGACAGCTACGAGCAGTACTTC. This encodes CASSRDSYEQYF.

The V and J genes are TRBV4-1 and TRBJ2-2, with 8 bases aligning to TRBD2. J gave up 4 bases and V 1 base, and 2 bases lay outside the gene matches. Germline CDR1 reads MGHRA; CDR2 reads YSYEKL. The CDR3 runs 15 residues. The CDR3 coding sequence is TGCGCCAGCAGCCAAGCTAGCGGGCCCACCGGGGAGCTGTTTTTT. This encodes CASSQASGPTGELFF.

The chain is built from TRBV30 and TRBJ2-2; D unresolved. Germline CDR1 and CDR2: GTSNPN and SVGIG (reference sequence). The CDR3 is made up of 13 amino acids. Trimming took off 0 bases at V and 2 bases at J, with 4 bases between the two ends. CDR3 in DNA: TGTGCCTGGAGTGTACGAAACACCGGGGAGCTGTTTTTT. Protein: CAWSVRNTGELFF.

J is TRBJ1-1 and V is TRBV18; TRBD1 is a possible D gene (6 bases). Germline-derived CDR1 and CDR2 are KGHSH and LQKENI. V lost 1 base and J 0 bases, leaving 12 bases between the germline ends. The CDR3 spans 16 residues. CDR3 bases: TGTGCCAGCTCACCACAGGGGGTAGTAATGAACACTGAAGCTTTCTTT. Translation: CASSPQGVVMNTEAFF.

This clone was found once. V gene TRBV9 combines with J gene TRBJ2-1, with D hard to call. Trimming stripped 1 base from V and 0 bases from J, with 14 bases between. CDR1 and CDR2 from the germline V gene are SGDLS and YYNGEE. There are 17 residues in the CDR3. The CDR3 region is CASSVSPAQSSYNEQFF. CDR3 nucleotides: TGTGCCAGCAGCGTATCCCCAGCGCAAAGCTCCTACAATGAGCAGTTCTTC.

This rearrangement joins TRBV5-5 to TRBJ1-3; D not resolved. This CDR3 is built from 13 residues. Germline lookup yields CDR1 SGHKS and CDR2 YYEKEE (reference sequence). Trimming shortened V by 5 bases and J by 10 bases, and 16 bases separated the two germline ends. The chain's CDR3 is CASSPTGEPTIYF. The CDR3 coding sequence is TGTGCCAGCAGTCCAACGGGAGAGCCGACCATATATTTT.

This chain uses TRBV11-2 with TRBJ1-2; no definite D call. The CDR3 has 13 amino acids. Germline V gene lookup returns CDR1 SGHAT and CDR2 FQNNGV. Trimming took 4 bases from V and 4 from J, leaving 10 bases between them. CDR3 nucleotides: TGTGCCAGCAGCTCCCGTACCTCCTATGGCTACACCTTC. It encodes CASSSRTSYGYTF.

The chain has TRBV5-1 and TRBJ2-6; 11 positions agree with TRBD1. CDR1 SGHRS and CDR2 YFSETQ come from the germline V gene. The CDR3 is made up of 17 amino acids. J lost 4 bases, V lost 3 bases, and 6 bases had no gene match. This chain's CDR3 is CASSWTGGSSGANVLTF. CDR3 DNA sequence: TGCGCCAGCAGCTGGACAGGGGGCTCGTCCGGGGCCAACGTCCTGACTTTC.

There are a few counts of this clone. The V gene is TRBV18, the J gene TRBJ1-4; D not resolved. V was shortened by 0 bases and J by 1 base, with 9 bases between the two germline ends. The CDR3 has 16 residues. Germline V gives CDR1 KGHSH, CDR2 LQKENI. CDR3: CASSPPEGRTNEKLFF. In nucleotides, the CDR3 is TGTGCCAGCTCACCACCGGAAGGGAGAACTAATGAAAAACTGTTTTTT.

The CDR3 is CAWSDRGINQPQHF. The CDR3 nucleotides read TGTGCCTGGAGTGACCGGGGGATCAATCAGCCCCAGCATTTT. The rearrangement links TRBV30 to TRBJ1-5; a possible D gene is TRBD1 (5 bases). Germline loops: CDR1 GTSNPN, CDR2 SVGIG (reference sequence). This CDR3 has 14 amino acids. Deletions cut 1 base from V and 3 bases from J, with 10 bases between.

This clone was detected only once. The chain uses TRBV14 and TRBJ1-1; D gene ambiguous. V was pared by 0 bases and J by 4 bases, with 18 bases between. The CDR3 is made up of 17 amino acids. Germline lookup yields CDR1 SGHDN and CDR2 FVKESK. The CDR3 loop reads CASSQDGVGGFTTEAFF. CDR3 sequence (DNA): TGTGCCAGCAGCCAAGATGGGGTGGGCGGGTTTACCACTGAAGCTTTCTTT.

V usage is TRBV9 and J usage is TRBJ1-2; no clear D gene. Trimming left V 0 bases short and J 5 bases short, with 8 bases between. The CDR3 length is 13 residues. Germline CDR1 SGDLS, CDR2 YYNGEE. CDR3 residues: CASSVGQGYGYTF. In nucleotides, the CDR3 is TGTGCCAGCAGCGTAGGACAAGGGTATGGCTACACCTTC.

The chain employs TRBV6-5 and TRBJ1-2, with D perhaps matching TRBD1 (6 bases). This CDR3 spans 13 amino acids. V was clipped by 6 bases and J by 4 bases, with 12 bases between them. Germline CDR1 is MNHEY and CDR2 is SVGAGI. The CDR3 nucleotides are TGTGCCAGCAGGGATGGACAGCGCTATGGCTACACCTTC. Protein product: CASRDGQRYGYTF.

This chain connects TRBV4-3 to TRBJ1-5; D is undetermined. The germline V gene has CDR1 LGHNA and CDR2 YSLEER. The CDR3 runs 15 residues. The V end was cut by 0 bases, the J end by 4 bases, with 10 bases between. The DNA for the CDR3 is TGCGCCAGCAGCCAAGATACAGAGACAAATCAGCCCCAGCATTTT. Its protein product is CASSQDTETNQPQHF.

The rearrangement links TRBV27 to TRBJ1-5; no definite D call. V was cut by 2 bases and J by 4 bases, with 6 bases left in between. The germline CDR1 and CDR2 sequences are MNHEY and SMNVEV (reference sequence). The CDR3 loop spans 13 amino acids. The CDR3 loop is CASSLDRNQPQHF. The DNA for the CDR3 is TGTGCCAGCAGTTTAGACCGTAATCAGCCCCAGCATTTT.

A note on this clone: Since the CDR3 does not end with the conserved phenylalanine or tryptophan, this likely comes from a read error. The V gene is TRBV27, the J gene TRBJ2-7; D uncertain. Germline assignment: CDR1 MNHEY and CDR2 SMNVEV (reference sequence). V lost 5 bases and J lost 7, with 18 bases in between. This CDR3 is built from 14 residues. CDR3 sequence (DNA): TGTGCCAGCAGTCATCGTAGGTCTGGGTTGGAGCAGTACCTC. Translation gives CASSHRRSGLEQYL.

This rearrangement joins TRBV30 to TRBJ1-1; 9 positions match TRBD1. Trimming took 0 bases from V and 1 from J; bases not matched to a gene: 15. The CDR3 contains 19 residues. The germline V gene has CDR1 GTSNPN and CDR2 SVGIG (reference sequence). Here the CDR3 reads CAWSVYRRIQGQGNTEAFF. DNA for the CDR3: TGTGCCTGGAGTGTATATCGTCGAATCCAGGGACAGGGGAACACTGAAGCTTTCTTT.